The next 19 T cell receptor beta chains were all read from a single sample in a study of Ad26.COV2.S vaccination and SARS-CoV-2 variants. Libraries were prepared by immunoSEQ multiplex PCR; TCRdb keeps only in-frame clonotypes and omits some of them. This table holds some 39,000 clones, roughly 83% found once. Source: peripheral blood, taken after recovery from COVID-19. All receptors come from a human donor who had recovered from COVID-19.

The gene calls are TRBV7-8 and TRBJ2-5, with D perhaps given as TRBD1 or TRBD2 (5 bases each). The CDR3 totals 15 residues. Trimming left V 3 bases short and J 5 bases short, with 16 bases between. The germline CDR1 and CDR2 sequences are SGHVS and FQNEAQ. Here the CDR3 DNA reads TGTGCCAGCAGCTTGGGGACGACCCCGTGGGAGACCCAGTACTTC. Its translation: CASSLGTTPWETQYF.

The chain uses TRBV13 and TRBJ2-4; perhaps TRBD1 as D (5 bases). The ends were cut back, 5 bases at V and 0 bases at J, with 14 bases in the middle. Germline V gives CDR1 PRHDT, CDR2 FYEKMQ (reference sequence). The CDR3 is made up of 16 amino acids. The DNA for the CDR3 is TGTGCCAGCAGCCCCGACAGTCCTTTAGCCAAAAACATTCAGTACTTC. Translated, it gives CASSPDSPLAKNIQYF.

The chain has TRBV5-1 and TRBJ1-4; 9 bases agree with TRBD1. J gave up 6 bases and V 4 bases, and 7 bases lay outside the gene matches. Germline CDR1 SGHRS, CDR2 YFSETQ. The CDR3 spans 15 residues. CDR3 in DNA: TGCGCCAGCAGCCTTTGGACAGGGGAGGATGAAAAACTGTTTTTT. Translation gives CASSLWTGEDEKLFF.

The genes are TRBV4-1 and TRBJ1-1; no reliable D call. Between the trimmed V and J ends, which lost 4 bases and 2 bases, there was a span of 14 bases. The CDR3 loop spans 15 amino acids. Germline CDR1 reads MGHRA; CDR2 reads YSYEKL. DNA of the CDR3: TGCGCCAGCAGCCCTCGCGAAGGGAGTAACACTGAAGCTTTCTTT. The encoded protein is CASSPREGSNTEAFF.

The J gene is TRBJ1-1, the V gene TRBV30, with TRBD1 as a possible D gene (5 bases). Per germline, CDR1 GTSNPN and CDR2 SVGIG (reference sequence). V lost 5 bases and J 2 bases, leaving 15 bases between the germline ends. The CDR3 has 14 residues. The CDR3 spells CAWARVDGNTEAFF. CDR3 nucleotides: TGTGCCTGGGCCAGGGTAGATGGTAACACTGAAGCTTTCTTT. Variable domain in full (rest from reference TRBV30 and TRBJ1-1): SQTIHQWPATLVQPVGSPLSLECTVEGTSNPNLYWYRQAAGRGLQLLFYSVGIGQISSEVPQNLSASRPQDRQFILSSKKLLLSDSGFYLCAWARVDGNTEAFFGQGTRLTVV.

The CDR3 DNA reads TGCAGTGCTAGTCGGGACAGTGGCACCGGGGAGCTGTTTTTT. Translating gives CSASRDSGTGELFF. The chain recombines TRBV20-1 with TRBJ2-2; 7 bases map to TRBD1. This CDR3 region has 14 residues. Germline loops: CDR1 DFQATT, CDR2 SNEGSKA (reference sequence). The J segment lost 4 bases and the V segment lost 3 bases, leaving 5 bases of the junction unmatched.

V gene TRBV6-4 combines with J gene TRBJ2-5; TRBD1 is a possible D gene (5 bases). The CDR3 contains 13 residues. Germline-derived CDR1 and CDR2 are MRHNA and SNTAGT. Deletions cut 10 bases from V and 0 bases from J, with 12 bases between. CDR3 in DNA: TGTGCCACCGAGACAGCGTACCAAGAGACCCAGTACTTC. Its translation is CATETAYQETQYF.

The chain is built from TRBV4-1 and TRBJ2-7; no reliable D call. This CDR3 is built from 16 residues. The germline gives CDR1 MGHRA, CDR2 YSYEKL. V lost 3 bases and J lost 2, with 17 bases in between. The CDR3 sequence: CASSQPRGYEAYEQYF. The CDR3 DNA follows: TGCGCCAGCAGCCAGCCCCGTGGCTATGAGGCCTACGAGCAGTACTTC.

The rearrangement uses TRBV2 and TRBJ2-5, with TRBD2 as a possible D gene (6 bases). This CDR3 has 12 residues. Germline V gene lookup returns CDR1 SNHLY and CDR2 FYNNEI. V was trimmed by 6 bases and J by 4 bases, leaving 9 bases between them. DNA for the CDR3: TGTGCCAGCAGGCTAGCGCGAGAGACCCAGTACTTC. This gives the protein CASRLARETQYF. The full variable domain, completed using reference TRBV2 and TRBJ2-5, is EPEVTQTPSHQVTQMGQEVILRCVPISNHLYFYWYRQILGQKVEFLVSFYNNEISEKSEIFDDQFSVERPDGSNFTLKIRSTKLEDSAMYFCASRLARETQYFGPGTRLLVL.

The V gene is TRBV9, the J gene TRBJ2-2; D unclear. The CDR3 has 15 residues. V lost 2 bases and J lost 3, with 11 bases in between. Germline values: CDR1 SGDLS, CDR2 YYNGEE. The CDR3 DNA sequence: TGTGCCAGCAGCGTTAACAGCGAACACACCGGGGAGCTGTTTTTT. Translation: CASSVNSEHTGELFF.

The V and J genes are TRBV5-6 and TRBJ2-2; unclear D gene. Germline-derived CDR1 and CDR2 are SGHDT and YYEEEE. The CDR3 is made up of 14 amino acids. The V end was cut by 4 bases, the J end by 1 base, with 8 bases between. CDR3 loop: CASSPSLNTGELFF. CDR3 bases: TGTGCCAGCAGCCCCTCACTGAACACCGGGGAGCTGTTTTTT. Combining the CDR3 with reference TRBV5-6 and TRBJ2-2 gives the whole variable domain DAGVTQSPTHLIKTRGQQVTLRCSPKSGHDTVSWYQQALGQGPQFIFQYYEEEERQRGNFPDRFSGHQFPNYSSELNVNALLLGDSALYLCASSPSLNTGELFFGEGSRLTVL.

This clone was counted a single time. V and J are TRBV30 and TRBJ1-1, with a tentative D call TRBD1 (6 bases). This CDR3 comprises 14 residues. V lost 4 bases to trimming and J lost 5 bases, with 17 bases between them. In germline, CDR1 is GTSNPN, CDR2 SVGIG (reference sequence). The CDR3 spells CAWTLGGAGTEAFF. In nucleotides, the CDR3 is TGTGCCTGGACCCTCGGGGGCGCGGGGACTGAAGCTTTCTTT.

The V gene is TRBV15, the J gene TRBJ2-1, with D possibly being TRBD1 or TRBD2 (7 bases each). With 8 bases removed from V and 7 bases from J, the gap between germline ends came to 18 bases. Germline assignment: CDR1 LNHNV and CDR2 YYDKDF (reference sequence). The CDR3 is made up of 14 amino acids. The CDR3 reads CATWISGGGNEQFF. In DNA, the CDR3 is TGTGCCACCTGGATCTCAGGGGGAGGGAATGAGCAGTTCTTC.

The CDR3 DNA follows: TGTGCCAGCAGCTACCGACAGGGAGGGTCCTACGAGCAGTACGTC. Translating it yields CASSYRQGGSYEQYV. The chain has TRBV5-8 and TRBJ2-7; perhaps D is TRBD1 or TRBD2 (7 bases each). Germline values: CDR1 SGHTS, CDR2 YDEGEE. The CDR3 spans 15 residues. The V and J ends lost 3 bases and 1 base respectively, with 14 bases between them.

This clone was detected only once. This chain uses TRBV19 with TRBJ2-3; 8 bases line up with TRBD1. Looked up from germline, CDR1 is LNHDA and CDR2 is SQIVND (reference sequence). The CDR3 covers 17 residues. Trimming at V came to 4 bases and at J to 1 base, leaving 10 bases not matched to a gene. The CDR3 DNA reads TGTGCCAGTAGTAGACTGACAGGGGTGGGGGGCACAGATACGCAGTATTTT. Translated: CASSRLTGVGGTDTQYF.

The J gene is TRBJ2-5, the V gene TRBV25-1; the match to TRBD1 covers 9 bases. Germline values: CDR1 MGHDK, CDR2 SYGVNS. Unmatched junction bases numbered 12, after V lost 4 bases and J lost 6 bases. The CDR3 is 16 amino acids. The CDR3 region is CASSADRGGERKTQYF. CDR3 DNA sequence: TGTGCCAGCAGTGCCGACAGGGGGGGAGAAAGGAAGACCCAGTACTTC.

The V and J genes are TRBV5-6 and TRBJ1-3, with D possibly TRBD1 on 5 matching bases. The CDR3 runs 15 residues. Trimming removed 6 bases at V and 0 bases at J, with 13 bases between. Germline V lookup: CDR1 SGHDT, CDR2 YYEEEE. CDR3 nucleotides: TGTGCCAGCAACAGAAGGGGCCTCTCTGGAAACACCATATATTTT. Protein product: CASNRRGLSGNTIYF.

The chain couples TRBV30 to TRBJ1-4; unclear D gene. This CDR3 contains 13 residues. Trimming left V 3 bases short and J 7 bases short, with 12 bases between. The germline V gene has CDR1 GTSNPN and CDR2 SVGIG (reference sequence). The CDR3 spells CAWSFPVREKLFF. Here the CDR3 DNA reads TGTGCCTGGAGCTTCCCCGTACGTGAAAAACTGTTTTTT. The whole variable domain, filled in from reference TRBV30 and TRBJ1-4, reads SQTIHQWPATLVQPVGSPLSLECTVEGTSNPNLYWYRQAAGRGLQLLFYSVGIGQISSEVPQNLSASRPQDRQFILSSKKLLLSDSGFYLCAWSFPVREKLFFGSGTQLSVL.

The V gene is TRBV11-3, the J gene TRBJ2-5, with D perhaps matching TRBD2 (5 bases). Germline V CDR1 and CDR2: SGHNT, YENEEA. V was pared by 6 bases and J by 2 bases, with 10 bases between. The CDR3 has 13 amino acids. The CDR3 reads CASRRAPQETQYF. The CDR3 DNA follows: TGTGCCAGCAGGAGGGCCCCTCAAGAGACCCAGTACTTC.